The 13 T cell receptor beta chains given below trace back to one sample, sequenced in a study of T-cell reconstitution after alpha-beta-depleted transplantation in children. Unique molecular identifiers were used in preparing the TCRbeta library. TCRdb re-analysed the PCR reads in MiXCR, keeping a single row per CDR3 protein. The data contain about 610,000 distinct CDR3 sequences, about 10% of them seen just once; the ten biggest clones take up 4% to 5%. The sequences come from PBMCs from the stem cell graft donor, collected from the stem cell graft. Receptors originate from a human donor who donated a stem cell graft to a child with acute myeloid leukemia.

The genes are TRBV29-1 and TRBJ2-2; D uncertain. V was cut by 4 bases and J by 9 bases, with 15 bases left in between. Germline V gene lookup returns CDR1 SQVTM and CDR2 ANQGSEA. The CDR3 is 13 amino acids. The CDR3 loop is CSVVLGVGRELFF. The CDR3 region has the DNA TGCAGCGTTGTACTGGGTGTCGGCCGGGAGCTGTTTTTT.

This clonotype was picked up many times. The chain is built from TRBV6-5 and TRBJ2-2; maybe TRBD1 (5 bases). The CDR3 loop spans 13 amino acids. The V gene lost 2 bases and the J gene lost 7 bases, with 8 bases spanning the gap. CDR1 and CDR2 (germline): MNHEY, SVGAGI. The CDR3 DNA reads TGTGCCAGCAGTTACGACAGATTCGGGGAGCTGTTTTTT. Translating it yields CASSYDRFGELFF.

This clonotype was recorded at least ten times. The rearrangement links TRBV4-2 to TRBJ1-4; 7 bases map to TRBD1. V shed 1 base, J shed 2 bases, and the junction held 4 bases outside the gene matches. The germline V gene has CDR1 LGHNA and CDR2 YNFKEQ. CDR3 length equals 16 residues. The CDR3 reads CASSQAGTVTNEKLFF. CDR3 nucleotide sequence: TGTGCCAGCAGCCAAGCCGGGACAGTCACTAATGAAAAACTGTTTTTT.

The chain combines TRBV5-6 with TRBJ2-1, with D uncertain. The CDR3 spans 16 residues. Germline CDR1 is SGHDT and CDR2 is YYEEEE. V dropped 0 bases and J dropped 0 bases, with 10 bases sitting between them. CDR3 bases: TGTGCCAGCAGCTTGGACGTATTTAGCTCCTACAATGAGCAGTTCTTC. Translation gives CASSLDVFSSYNEQFF.

V gene TRBV6-1 combines with J gene TRBJ1-1; tentatively, D is TRBD1 (5 bases). CDR1 is MNHNS and CDR2 is SASEGT in the germline V gene. CDR3 length: 12 amino acids. V was clipped by 5 bases and J by 9 bases, with 13 bases between them. In DNA, the CDR3 is TGTGCCAGCAGTCCCGAGTGGGGCAAAGCTTTCTTT. Translating gives CASSPEWGKAFF.

This clonotype has a handful of counts. This chain uses TRBV7-3 with TRBJ2-2; TRBD2 matches 8 bases. The CDR3 loop spans 15 amino acids. After removal of 7 bases from V and 6 bases from J, the junction contained 10 bases not matched to a gene. Germline CDR1 is SGHTA and CDR2 is FQGTGA. The CDR3 here is CASTTGAGGPGELFF. CDR3 in DNA: TGTGCCAGCACCACAGGCGCGGGAGGCCCCGGGGAGCTGTTTTTT.

The J gene is TRBJ2-1, the V gene TRBV6-1; possible D gene TRBD2, 6 bases. CDR3 length equals 15 residues. V lost 4 bases, J lost 12 bases, and 22 bases lay in between. Germline loops: CDR1 MNHNS, CDR2 SASEGT. The CDR3 is CASSGAGGIGVGQFF. The CDR3 coding sequence is TGTGCCAGCAGTGGAGCTGGCGGGATAGGAGTCGGGCAGTTCTTC.

The V and J genes are TRBV15 and TRBJ1-5, with unresolved D. Looked up from germline, CDR1 is LNHNV and CDR2 is YYDKDF (reference sequence). The CDR3 has 16 residues. V was pared by 4 bases and J by 5 bases, with 18 bases between. The CDR3 loop is CATSNRERVPHQPQHF. DNA of the CDR3: TGTGCCACCAGCAACCGGGAAAGGGTACCCCATCAGCCCCAGCATTTT. The full variable domain, rest sourced from reference TRBV15 and TRBJ1-5, is DAMVIQNPRYQVTQFGKPVTLSCSQTLNHNVMYWYQQKSSQAPKLLFHYYDKDFNNEADTPDNFQSRRPNTSFCFLDIRSPGLGDTAMYLCATSNRERVPHQPQHFGDGTRLSIL.

The table lists this clonotype with a few counts. V and J are TRBV10-3 and TRBJ2-3, with TRBD2 as a possible D gene (8 bases). CDR1 is ENHRY, CDR2 SYGVKD, per germline. V was shortened by 5 bases and J by 5 bases, with 20 bases between the two germline ends. The CDR3 consists of 16 residues. CDR3 DNA sequence: TGTGCCATCAGTTCCCCCGGGACTAGGACAGGAGATACGCAGTATTTT. Its protein product is CAISSPGTRTGDTQYF.

This clonotype was found a few times. This chain joins TRBV20-1 and TRBJ2-7; maybe TRBD2 (6 bases). This CDR3 is 14 amino acids long. Germline CDR1 DFQATT, CDR2 SNEGSKA (reference sequence). The V end was cut by 6 bases, the J end by 4 bases, with 19 bases between. The CDR3 reads CSAPYRTTDYEQYF. The CDR3 coding sequence is TGCAGTGCGCCTTATAGGACTACCGATTACGAGCAGTACTTC.

This clonotype was seen a handful of times. The gene calls are TRBV5-1 and TRBJ2-1; D remains ambiguous. Germline CDR1 reads SGHRS; CDR2 reads YFSETQ. Trimming removed 0 bases from V and 8 bases from J, with 15 bases in between. CDR3 length: 15 residues. This CDR3 reads CASSLAMGFIDEQFF. DNA for the CDR3: TGCGCCAGCAGCTTGGCCATGGGGTTTATCGATGAGCAGTTCTTC.

The sample holds many counts of this clonotype. This rearrangement joins TRBV20-1 to TRBJ2-7, with TRBD1 matching over 10 bases. V lost 6 bases, J lost 1 base, and 9 bases stayed unmatched. Germline CDR1 reads DFQATT; CDR2 reads SNEGSKA (reference sequence). This CDR3 has 15 amino acids. This chain's CDR3 is CSAPMGQGISYEQYF. The CDR3 bases are TGCAGTGCCCCAATGGGACAGGGGATTTCCTACGAGCAGTACTTC.

This clonotype was counted only a few times. The CDR3 sequence is CASSLRGSVQYF. The CDR3 DNA reads TGTGCCAGCAGTTTAAGGGGGTCTGTGCAGTATTTT. The chain recombines TRBV28 with TRBJ2-3, with D tentatively TRBD1 (6 bases). Germline-derived CDR1 and CDR2 are MDHEN and SYDVKM. Trimming removed 2 bases from V and 11 bases from J, with 11 bases in between. The CDR3 consists of 12 residues.